The 8 T cell receptor beta chains in this list originate from one sample, sequenced in a study of identical twins (dated by TCRdb to the mid-2010s). Library preparation used 5' RACE. The sequencer was an Illumina HiSeq 2000. Clones were called with MiXCR by TCRdb after fastp trimmed the public reads at Q25, and only in-frame beta chains were retained. Rows are unified per CDR3 protein, each entry keeping the most common DNA and genes. This sample has hundreds of thousands of distinct CDR3 sequences in its table, and about 20% of those were observed once. The ten largest account for approximately 14% of the sample. The data were also submitted as part of a second study, on T cells expressing NK-cell markers.

Sequencing was carried out using PBMCs. The receptors come from a young woman in good health.

This clonotype was seen more than once but under ten times. The chain combines TRBV9 with TRBJ2-3, with TRBD2 matching 10 bases. Trimming removed 0 bases from V and 5 bases from J; junction bases left unmatched: 3. This CDR3 has 15 residues. Looked up from germline, CDR1 is SGDLS and CDR2 is YYNGEE. The CDR3 loop reads CASSVGASGGDTQYF. CDR3 DNA sequence: TGTGCCAGCAGCGTAGGTGCTAGCGGGGGAGATACGCAGTATTTT.

This CDR3 reads CSVEHGGQDRNYGYTF. In nucleotides, the CDR3 is TGCAGCGTGGAACACGGAGGGCAGGACCGTAACTATGGCTACACCTTC. The J gene is TRBJ1-2, the V gene TRBV29-1, with no clear D. Trimming left V 6 bases short and J 1 base short, with 21 bases between. Per the germline V gene, CDR1 is SQVTM and CDR2 is ANQGSEA. The CDR3 runs 16 residues.

This chain joins TRBV14 and TRBJ2-7; D tentatively reads TRBD1 or TRBD2 (6 bases each). Germline V CDR1 and CDR2: SGHDN, FVKESK. The V end lost 4 bases, the J end lost 3 bases, and 13 bases lay between the germline ends. The CDR3 length is 14 residues. The CDR3 DNA follows: TGTGCCAGCAGCCTGTCAGGGGAGGACTACGAGCAGTACTTC. It is translated as CASSLSGEDYEQYF.

V usage is TRBV20-1 and J usage is TRBJ2-1; TRBD1 matches at 8 bases. V was clipped by 2 bases and J by 2 bases; unmatched bases: 11. The CDR3 covers 17 residues. Germline V gene lookup returns CDR1 DFQATT and CDR2 SNEGSKA (reference sequence). In nucleotides, the CDR3 is TGCAGTGCTAGAACACGACAGGGGACGACAACCTACAATGAGCAGTTCTTC. It is translated as CSARTRQGTTTYNEQFF.

The V and J genes are TRBV20-1 and TRBJ2-3, with 7 bases fitting TRBD2. Per the germline V gene, CDR1 is DFQATT and CDR2 is SNEGSKA (reference sequence). V dropped 5 bases and J dropped 8; count of bases not matched to a gene: 4. This CDR3 has 11 residues. CDR3 in amino acids: CSAPKRGTQYF. The DNA for the CDR3 is TGCAGTGCTCCCAAGCGGGGTACGCAGTATTTT.

The rearrangement uses TRBV20-1 and TRBJ2-4, with D perhaps TRBD1 or TRBD2 (5 bases each). This CDR3 contains 19 residues. Trimming stripped 2 bases from V and 0 bases from J, with 23 bases between. Germline V gene lookup returns CDR1 DFQATT and CDR2 SNEGSKA (reference sequence). CDR3 DNA: TGCAGTGCTAGAAACCTGAGGGGCCTGGATACTCTAGCCAAAAACATTCAGTACTTC. Encoded protein: CSARNLRGLDTLAKNIQYF.

In this sample, this clonotype turned up a few times. The chain is built from TRBV29-1 and TRBJ2-3, with TRBD1 identical over 9 bases. The ends lost 5 bases at V and 7 bases at J; junction bases unmatched: 13. The CDR3 runs 15 residues. Looked up from germline, CDR1 is SQVTM and CDR2 is ANQGSEA. The CDR3 bases are TGCAGCGTTCGCCCCGGGACAGGGAACGAGAATACGCAGTATTTT. Residues: CSVRPGTGNENTQYF.

This chain joins TRBV4-1 and TRBJ2-2; 10 bases are shared with TRBD2. The CDR3 runs 18 residues. Unmatched junction bases numbered 8, after V lost 1 base and J lost 3 bases. Per germline, CDR1 MGHRA and CDR2 YSYEKL. The CDR3 spells CASSQAGASGSDTGELFF. CDR3 coding DNA: TGCGCCAGCAGCCAAGCGGGGGCTAGCGGGAGCGACACCGGGGAGCTGTTTTTT.